This T cell receptor beta chain emerged from a study of cytomegalovirus exposure and HLA in healthy donors. Study outcomes and limitations: Many donors carried some public TCRs, although rarity characterized most TCR sequences. Analysis performed later showed TCR beta chains linked to HLA being more clonally expanded than equally common others.

The V gene's germline CDR1 is MGHRA and CDR2 YSYEKL. CDR3 length: 14 residues. With V trimmed by 4 bases and J by 7 bases, 5 bases remained unmatched. This clone was found a few times. What it binds is not known. PCR amplification relied on 60 Vbeta primers (plus 13 Jbeta primers). Per the original data handling: Later reanalysis found 75 million to 100 million unique TCR beta chains, around 10 million of them shared. Clones were sequenced by immunoSEQ multiplex PCR, and TCRdb holds only the in-frame ones, with some missing. V and J calls and clone size come straight from that table; D and trimming were deduced from the DNA. Altogether 150,000 to 200,000 clones are present, 85% being singletons, with the ten largest covering about 2.5%.

The chain couples TRBV4-1 to TRBJ1-4, with 8 bases fitting TRBD1. The sample consisted of PBMCs. This receptor was identified in a woman aged 45-65 years in good health and CMV-seronegative. CDR3 sequence reads: CASSLQGASEKLFF. The DNA for the CDR3 is TGCGCCAGCAGCCTCCAGGGGGCTTCTGAAAAACTGTTTTTT.